This entry lists 8 T cell receptor beta chains sequenced from one sample in a study of CD8 T cells in Susac syndrome. Reverse transcription of about 0.45 to 1 ug RNA was carried out with random hexamers. A single record per CDR3 protein comes from TCRdb applying MiXCR to the immunoSEQ multiplex PCR reads. The sample has hundreds of thousands of distinct CDR3 sequences, just under 95% seen once; the top ten hold 0.06% to 0.08%. The sample comprised CD4+ T cells from PBMCs. Every receptor here comes from a human donor with multiple sclerosis.

The rearrangement links TRBV18 to TRBJ2-3; D might be TRBD2 (6 bases). The CDR3 is 16 amino acids. Trimming pared 6 bases from V and 2 bases from J, leaving 18 bases between. Germline CDR1 is KGHSH and CDR2 is LQKENI. The CDR3 DNA follows: TGTGCCAGCTCCACCGAATTGGGACTCCCCACAGATACGCAGTATTTT. It yields the protein CASSTELGLPTDTQYF.

The rearrangement joins TRBV29-1 to TRBJ1-1; D might be TRBD1 (5 bases). The CDR3 loop spans 13 amino acids. V was shortened by 2 bases and J by 4 bases, with 11 bases between the two germline ends. Germline loops: CDR1 SQVTM, CDR2 ANQGSEA. The CDR3 DNA sequence: TGCAGCGTTGAACCCACTGGGGGCACTGAAGCTTTCTTT. This codes for CSVEPTGGTEAFF.

V and J are TRBV30 and TRBJ1-6; no clear D. Looked up from germline, CDR1 is GTSNPN and CDR2 is SVGIG (reference sequence). Trimming shortened V by 4 bases and J by 7 bases, and 14 bases separated the two germline ends. The CDR3 covers 14 residues. The chain's CDR3 is CAWTVARRNSPLHF. Written as DNA, the CDR3 is TGTGCCTGGACTGTGGCACGGAGAAATTCACCCCTCCACTTT.

CDR3 protein: CAIRERDSYNSPLHF. DNA for the CDR3: TGTGCCATCAGGGAGAGGGACAGCTATAATTCACCCCTCCACTTT. The J gene is TRBJ1-6, the V gene TRBV10-3, with 7 positions matching TRBD1. Germline V gives CDR1 ENHRY, CDR2 SYGVKD. The CDR3 contains 15 residues. The junction had 5 bases not matched to a gene; V was cut back by 6 bases and J by 3 bases.

The chain joins TRBV12-3 or TRBV12-4 to TRBJ2-1; D unclear. There are 11 residues in the CDR3. V was shortened by 1 base and J by 10 bases, with 5 bases between the two germline ends. The CDR3 region has the DNA TGTGCCAGCAGTTTAGTTCGGGAGCAGTTCTTC. It specifies CASSLVREQFF.

This chain uses TRBV7-2 with TRBJ2-4; unclear D gene. The CDR3 consists of 13 residues. The germline CDR1 and CDR2 sequences are SGHTA and FQGNSA. V was pared by 3 bases and J by 9 bases, with 12 bases between. DNA of the CDR3: TGTGCCAGCAGCTTGGGTGTGGTGGGCATTCAGTACTTC. Translation gives CASSLGVVGIQYF.

The gene calls are TRBV11-2 and TRBJ2-1; D is unclear. Trimming took off 5 bases at V and 6 bases at J, with 20 bases between the two ends. Germline V lookup: CDR1 SGHAT, CDR2 FQNNGV. The CDR3 consists of 16 residues. Written as DNA, the CDR3 is TGTGCCAGCAGCCGCATCCCCGTTACGTTCCCCAATGAGCAGTTCTTC. Translated, it gives CASSRIPVTFPNEQFF. The full variable domain, its missing parts supplied by reference TRBV11-2 and TRBJ2-1, is EAGVAQSPRYKIIEKRQSVAFWCNPISGHATLYWYQQILGQGPKLLIQFQNNGVVDDSQLPKDRFSAERLKGVDSTLKIQPAKLEDSAVYLCASSRIPVTFPNEQFFGPGTRLTVL.

V and J are TRBV5-4 and TRBJ1-1, with 7 bases that match TRBD1. There are 13 residues in the CDR3. Trimming at V came to 3 bases and at J to 6 bases, leaving 5 bases not matched to a gene. Germline CDR1 SGHNT, CDR2 YYREEE (reference sequence). The CDR3 sequence: CASSSDREAEAFF. The CDR3 DNA reads TGTGCCAGCAGCTCCGACAGGGAGGCTGAAGCTTTCTTT.